The text below deals with one T cell receptor beta chain. These data originate in a study of blood T cell repertoires in COVID-19. Using immunoSEQ multiplex PCR, the repertoire was profiled, and TCRdb retains in-frame clones only, with some absent. The sample includes tens of thousands of clones, about 88% of them seen just once. Germline V CDR1 and CDR2: MDHEN, SYDVKM. The V and J ends lost 6 bases and 8 bases, in that order; junction bases with no gene match: 13. The CDR3 extends over 15 amino acids. This receptor was identified in a human donor with acute or convalescent COVID-19. The donor label of this sample is uncertain. Sequencing was performed on peripheral blood. V usage is TRBV28 and J usage is TRBJ1-5; 7 bases agree with TRBD1. CDR3 loop: CASSLTTGRKEPQHF. Written as DNA, the CDR3 is TGTGCCAGCAGCTTAACGACAGGGAGGAAGGAGCCCCAGCATTTT.